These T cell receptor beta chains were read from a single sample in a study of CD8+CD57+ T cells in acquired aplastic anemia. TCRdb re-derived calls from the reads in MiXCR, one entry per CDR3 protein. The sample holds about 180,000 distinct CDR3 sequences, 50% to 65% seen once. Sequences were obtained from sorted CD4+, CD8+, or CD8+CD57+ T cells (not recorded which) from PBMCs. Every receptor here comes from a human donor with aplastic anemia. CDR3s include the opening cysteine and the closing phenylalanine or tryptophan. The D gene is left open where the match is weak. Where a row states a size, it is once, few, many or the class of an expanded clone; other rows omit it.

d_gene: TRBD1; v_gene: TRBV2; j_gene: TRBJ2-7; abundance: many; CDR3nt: TGTGCCAGCAGACCCCGACAGGGGTCTTCCTACGAGCAGTACTTC; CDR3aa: CASRPRQGSSYEQYF
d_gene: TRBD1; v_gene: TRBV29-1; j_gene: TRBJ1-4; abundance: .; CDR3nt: TGCAGCGTTGGAGGGACAGCTAATGAAAAACTGTTTTTT; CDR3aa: CSVGGTANEKLFF
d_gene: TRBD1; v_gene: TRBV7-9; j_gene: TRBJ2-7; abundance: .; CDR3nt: TGTGCCAGCAGTTTAGCCCTGGCCTGGACAGGGATCCACGAGCAGTACTTC; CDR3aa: CASSLALAWTGIHEQYF
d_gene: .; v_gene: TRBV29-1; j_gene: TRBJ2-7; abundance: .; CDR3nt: TGCAGCGTTGGAGCCAACTCCTACGAGCAGTACTTC; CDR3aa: CSVGANSYEQYF
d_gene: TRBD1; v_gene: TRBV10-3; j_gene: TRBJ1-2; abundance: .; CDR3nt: TGTGCCATCCCGAGGACAGGGGCCTATGGCTACACCTTC; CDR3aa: CAIPRTGAYGYTF
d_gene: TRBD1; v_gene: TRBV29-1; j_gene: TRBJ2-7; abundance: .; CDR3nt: TGCAGCGTCCTTCTGACAGGGGAGTCCGAGCAGTACTTC; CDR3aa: CSVLLTGESEQYF
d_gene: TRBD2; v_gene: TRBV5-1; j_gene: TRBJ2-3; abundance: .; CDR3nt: TGCGCCAGCAGCTCCGGGACTAGCGGGAGTAAGGGCACAGATACGCAGTATTTT; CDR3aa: CASSSGTSGSKGTDTQYF
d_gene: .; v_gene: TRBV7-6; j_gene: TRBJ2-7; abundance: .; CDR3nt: TGTGCCAGCAGCTTGGGGGACGGAACCTACGAGCAGTACTTC; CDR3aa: CASSLGDGTYEQYF
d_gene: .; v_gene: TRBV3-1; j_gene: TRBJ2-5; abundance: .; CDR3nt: TGTGCCAGCAGCCCATCGGTGGAGACCCAGTACTTC; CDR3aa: CASSPSVETQYF
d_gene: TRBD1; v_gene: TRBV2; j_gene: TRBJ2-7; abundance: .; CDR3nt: TGTGCCAGTAGACAGGGTGGAGAGCAGTACTTC; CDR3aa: CASRQGGEQYF
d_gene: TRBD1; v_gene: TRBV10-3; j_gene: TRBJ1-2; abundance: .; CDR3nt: TGTGCCATCAGTGAACCGGACAGGTACTATGGCTACACCTTC; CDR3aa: CAISEPDRYYGYTF
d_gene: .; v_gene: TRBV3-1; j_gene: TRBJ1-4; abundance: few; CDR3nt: TGTGCCAGCAGCTCCCAGTGGGGGGCGGGGGAAAAACTGTTTTTT; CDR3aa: CASSSQWGAGEKLFF
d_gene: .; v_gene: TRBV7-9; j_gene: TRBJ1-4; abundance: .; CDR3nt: TGTGCCAGTGCACAGGGTCCTAATGAAAAACTGTTTTTT; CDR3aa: CASAQGPNEKLFF
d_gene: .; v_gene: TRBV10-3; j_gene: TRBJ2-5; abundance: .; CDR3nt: TGTGCCAGCAGGAGCGACCAAGAGACCCAGTACTTC; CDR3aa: CASRSDQETQYF
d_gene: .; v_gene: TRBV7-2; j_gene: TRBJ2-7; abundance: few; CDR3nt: TGTGCCAGCAGCTTAGCTGAGGACGAGCAGTACTTC; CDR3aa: CASSLAEDEQYF
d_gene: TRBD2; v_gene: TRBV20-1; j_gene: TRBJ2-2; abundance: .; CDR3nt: TGCAGTGCTAGAGATAGCGGGAGGGACACCGGGGAGCTGTTTTTT; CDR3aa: CSARDSGRDTGELFF
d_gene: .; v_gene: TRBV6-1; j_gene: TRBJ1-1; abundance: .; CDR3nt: TGTGCCAGCGTCACATCGGCTGAAGCTTTCTTT; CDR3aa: CASVTSAEAFF